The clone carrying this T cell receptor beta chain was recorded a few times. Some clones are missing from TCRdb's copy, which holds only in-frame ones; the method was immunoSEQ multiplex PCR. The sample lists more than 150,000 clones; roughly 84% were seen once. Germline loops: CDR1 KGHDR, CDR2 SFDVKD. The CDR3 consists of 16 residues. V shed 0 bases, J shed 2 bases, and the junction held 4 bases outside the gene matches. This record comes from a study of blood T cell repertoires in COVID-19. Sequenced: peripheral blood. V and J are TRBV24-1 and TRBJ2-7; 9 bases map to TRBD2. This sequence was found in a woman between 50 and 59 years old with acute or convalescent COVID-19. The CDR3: CATSDLSPSGAYEQYF. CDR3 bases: TGTGCCACCAGTGATTTGTCGCCTAGCGGGGCCTACGAGCAGTACTTC.